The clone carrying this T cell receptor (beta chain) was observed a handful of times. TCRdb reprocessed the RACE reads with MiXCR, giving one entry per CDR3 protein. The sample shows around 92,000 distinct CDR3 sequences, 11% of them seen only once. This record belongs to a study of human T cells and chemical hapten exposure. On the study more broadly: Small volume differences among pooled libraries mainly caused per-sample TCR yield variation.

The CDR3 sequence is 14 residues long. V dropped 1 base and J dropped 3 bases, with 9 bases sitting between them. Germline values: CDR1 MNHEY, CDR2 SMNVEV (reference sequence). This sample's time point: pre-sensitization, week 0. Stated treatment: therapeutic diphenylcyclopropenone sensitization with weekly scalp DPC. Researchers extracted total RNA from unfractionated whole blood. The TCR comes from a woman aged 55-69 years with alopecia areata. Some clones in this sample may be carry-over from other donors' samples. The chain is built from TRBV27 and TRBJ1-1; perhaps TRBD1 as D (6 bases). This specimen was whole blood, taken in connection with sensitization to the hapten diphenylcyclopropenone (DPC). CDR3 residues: CASSLLGGDTEAFF. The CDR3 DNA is TGTGCCAGCAGTTTATTGGGGGGCGACACTGAAGCTTTCTTT.